Below, 18 T cell receptor beta chains from the same sample are listed, as sequenced in a study of blood T cells in healthy people across ages. Primed by a sample-barcoded 5' primer and a J-beta primer mix, a second PCR proceeded for roughly 6 to 12 cycles. One entry per CDR3 protein, called by TCRdb with MiXCR from the 5' RACE reads. This table has 1.8 million or so distinct CDR3 sequences, 35% to 50% appearing once. Sequencing was carried out using blood. Every receptor here comes from a human donor in good health.

This clonotype was observed a few times. The CDR3 sequence: CASSQRQGGAAKNIQYF. The CDR3 nucleotides read TGCGCCAGCAGCCAAAGGCAGGGGGGGGCAGCCAAAAACATTCAGTACTTC. J is TRBJ2-4 and V is TRBV4-3, with D possibly called TRBD1 or TRBD2 (7 bases each). Trimming removed 2 bases from V and 0 bases from J, with 14 bases in between. The germline V gene encodes CDR1 LGHNA and CDR2 YSLEER. This CDR3 is built from 17 residues.

Details on this clonotype: Relative to the germline gene, one junction end is altered; a read error may explain this. This chain uses TRBV5-1 with TRBJ1-2; no definite D call. This CDR3 region has 14 residues. In germline, CDR1 is SGHRS, CDR2 YFSETQ. The CDR3 coding sequence is TGCGCCAGCAGCTCCCAAAGCGGGGATTATGGCTACACTTTC. Its protein is CASSSQSGDYGYTF.

The rearrangement links TRBV7-2 to TRBJ2-1; 9 bases match TRBD2. The CDR3 consists of 13 residues. V trimming: 5 bases; J trimming: 9 bases; junction bases outside the gene matches: 5. In germline, CDR1 is SGHTA, CDR2 FQGNSA. The CDR3 DNA sequence: TGTGCCAGCAGCGGCAGTAGCGGGGGTGAGCAGTTCTTC. Protein sequence: CASSGSSGGEQFF.

V is TRBV20-1 and J is TRBJ1-5; weak D call: TRBD1 (6 bases). V was pared by 3 bases and J by 4 bases, with 19 bases between. CDR3 length equals 16 residues. Germline CDR1 is DFQATT and CDR2 is SNEGSKA (reference sequence). The CDR3 sequence is CSASLFGTNQNQPQHF. The DNA of the CDR3 is TGCAGTGCTAGTCTGTTCGGGACAAACCAGAATCAGCCCCAGCATTTT.

The rearrangement joins TRBV29-1 to TRBJ1-1, with TRBD1 as a possible D gene (5 bases). CDR1 and CDR2 from the germline V gene are SQVTM and ANQGSEA. The CDR3 has 15 amino acids. V dropped 5 bases and J dropped 0 bases, with 16 bases sitting between them. The CDR3 DNA is TGCAGCGTTAGAGGGGTTGTCCAATTGAACACTGAAGCTTTCTTT. This codes for CSVRGVVQLNTEAFF.

This clonotype was picked up many times. The chain uses TRBV29-1 and TRBJ2-6, with 9 bases lining up with TRBD1. Germline V CDR1 and CDR2: SQVTM, ANQGSEA. The CDR3 runs 15 residues. Losses at the gene ends were 6 bases for V and 3 bases for J; bases not matched to a gene: 6. The CDR3 nucleotides read TGCAGCGTGGGACAGGGAGAAGGTGGGGCCAACGTCCTGACTTTC. This codes for CSVGQGEGGANVLTF.

The CDR3 DNA follows: TGTGCCAGCAGCCGCGGGACCATTCCCTACGAGCAGTACTTC. It yields the protein CASSRGTIPYEQYF. This chain joins TRBV12-3 or TRBV12-4 and TRBJ2-7; maybe TRBD2 (6 bases). V lost 6 bases and J 2 bases, leaving 14 bases between the germline ends. CDR3 size: 14 residues.

This clonotype was seen a handful of times. The CDR3 DNA reads as TGTGCCAGCAGTTACTCTTGGGACCCAGATACGCAGTATTTT. It yields the protein CASSYSWDPDTQYF. V and J are TRBV6-6 and TRBJ2-3, with D possibly called TRBD1 or TRBD2 (5 bases each). The CDR3 runs to 14 residues. Trimming removed 0 bases from V and 4 bases from J, with 8 bases in between. The germline V gene encodes CDR1 MNHNY and CDR2 SVGAGI (reference sequence).

This clonotype turned up a few times. The junction departs from the called germline gene at one end, perhaps through a read error. This chain uses TRBV7-2 with TRBJ2-3; 7 nucleotides align to TRBD2. CDR1 is SGHTA and CDR2 is FQGNSA in the germline V gene. There are 15 residues in the CDR3. This CDR3 is CACSLSGGDTDTQYF. The CDR3 region has the DNA TGTGCCTGCAGCTTAAGTGGGGGGGACACAGATACGCAGTATTTT.

J is TRBJ2-5 and V is TRBV7-2; 11 nucleotides line up with TRBD2. Germline values: CDR1 SGHTA, CDR2 FQGNSA. The trim removed 5 bases at V and 5 bases at J, leaving 16 bases unmatched. The CDR3 spans 18 residues. The CDR3 loop reads CASSPRRFSGGAWETQYF. CDR3 nucleotides: TGTGCCAGCAGCCCACGACGTTTTAGCGGGGGGGCATGGGAGACCCAGTACTTC. The complete variable domain, with remaining parts taken from reference TRBV7-2 and TRBJ2-5, reads GAGVSQSPSNKVTEKGKDVELRCDPISGHTALYWYRQSLGQGLEFLIYFQGNSAPDKSGLPSDRFSAERTGGSVSTLTIQRTQQEDSAVYLCASSPRRFSGGAWETQYFGPGTRLLVL.

This clonotype is a singleton in its sample. The V and J genes are TRBV25-1 and TRBJ1-1; no reliable D call. Trimming cost V 1 base and J 4 bases, with 7 bases left between them. CDR3 length: 13 amino acids. Per germline, CDR1 MGHDK and CDR2 SYGVNS. Here the CDR3 reads CASSEWGVTEAFF. In DNA, the CDR3 is TGTGCCAGCAGTGAATGGGGAGTCACTGAAGCTTTCTTT.

The chain carries TRBV12-3 or TRBV12-4 and TRBJ1-1; D not certain. V dropped 6 bases and J dropped 4 bases, with 18 bases sitting between them. CDR3 size: 15 residues. The CDR3 DNA follows: TGTGCCAGCAGGGGTACCCTGGGCGGCGCCACTGAAGCTTTCTTT. Its protein product is CASRGTLGGATEAFF.

The chain combines TRBV12-3 or TRBV12-4 with TRBJ1-4; D may be TRBD1 (6 bases). V dropped 3 bases and J dropped 7 bases, with 12 bases sitting between them. CDR3 size: 14 residues. The CDR3 DNA reads as TGTGCCAGCAGTTTGCAGGGGCGGCGTGAAAAACTGTTTTTT. Translating it yields CASSLQGRREKLFF.

This clonotype was seen a few times. This chain joins TRBV27 and TRBJ1-6; D uncertain. This CDR3 is built from 14 residues. V lost 3 bases and J 8 bases, leaving 11 bases between the germline ends. Germline loops: CDR1 MNHEY, CDR2 SMNVEV (reference sequence). CDR3 in amino acids: CASSFFPTDSPLHF. CDR3 bases: TGTGCCAGCAGTTTTTTCCCGACTGATTCACCCCTCCACTTT.

This chain joins TRBV5-5 and TRBJ2-3, with TRBD1 identical over 8 bases. V gave up 3 bases and J gave up 3 bases; unmatched junction bases: 9. In germline, CDR1 is SGHKS, CDR2 YYEKEE (reference sequence). This CDR3 is built from 16 residues. The CDR3 sequence is CASSYPQGVGTDTQYF. As DNA, the CDR3 is TGTGCCAGCAGCTACCCACAGGGGGTAGGAACAGATACGCAGTATTTT.

This clonotype was counted between two and nine times. The chain has TRBV7-6 and TRBJ1-4; D not resolved. The CDR3 spans 14 residues. Germline CDR1 reads SGHVS; CDR2 reads FNYEAQ. Trimming removed 2 bases at V and 8 bases at J, with 12 bases between. Here the CDR3 reads CASSLYGVDEKLFF. CDR3 in DNA: TGTGCCAGCAGCTTATACGGGGTGGACGAAAAACTGTTTTTT.

J is TRBJ2-4 and V is TRBV3-1, with D maybe TRBD1 (5 bases). Gene TRBJ2-7 matches the end of the DNA better, so the J call may be wrong. CDR1 LGHDT and CDR2 YNNKEL come from the germline V gene (reference sequence). CDR3 length equals 15 residues. The CDR3 loop reads CASSQDHGALNEQYF. In DNA form, the CDR3 reads TGTGCCAGCAGCCAAGATCATGGGGCGTTGAACGAGCAGTACTTC.

This clonotype was seen more than once but under ten times. The rearrangement joins TRBV5-1 to TRBJ2-7, with D possibly being TRBD2 (6 bases). Trimming pared 4 bases from V and 1 base from J, leaving 12 bases between. This CDR3 has 14 residues. Germline CDR1 and CDR2: SGHRS and YFSETQ. In DNA, the CDR3 is TGCGCCAGCAGCGAGAGCGGGTCATCCTACGAGCAGTACTTC. It encodes CASSESGSSYEQYF.